Listed below are T cell receptor beta chains from one sample, sequenced in a study of CD8+ T cells in alopecia areata. The method was immunoSEQ multiplex PCR; TCRdb's version includes in-frame clones alone and lacks a portion of them. The table lists roughly 100,000 clones, approximately 66% of them singletons, with 15% in the top ten. This specimen was CD8+ T cells sorted from blood, taken at week 4, from a patient treated with tofacitinib. These receptors all come from a human donor with alopecia areata. Both conserved end residues are part of each CDR3. D genes are given only for firm matches. Size is stated for part of the rows, as once, few or many counts, or as a class when the clone is expanded.

many,TRBJ2-3,.,TRBV13,TGTGCCAGCAGCCCTGGCCGGACAGATACGCAGTATTTT,CASSPGRTDTQYF
once,TRBJ2-6,.,TRBV18,TGTGCCAGCTCGTCGGAACAGAGCTCTGGGGCCAACGTCCTGACTTTC,CASSSEQSSGANVLTF
.,TRBJ2-7,TRBD2,TRBV7-2,TGTGCCAGCAGCCTAGCCACCGGGACTAGCGGGACCCCAGCCTACGAGCAGTACTTC,CASSLATGTSGTPAYEQYF
once,TRBJ2-7,.,TRBV5-1,TGCGCCAGCAGCTTGCCGGGTAACTCCTACGAGCAGTACTTC,CASSLPGNSYEQYF
.,TRBJ2-7,.,TRBV6-5,TGTGCCAGCAGTTATGAGGGGTACGAGCAGTACTTC,CASSYEGYEQYF
few,TRBJ2-7,TRBD1,TRBV27,TGTGCCAGCAGTTTAAAAGGGACAGAATCCACCTACGAGCAGTACTTC,CASSLKGTESTYEQYF
.,TRBJ1-1,.,TRBV19,TGTGCCAGTAGCCCCGGCGGATACACTGAAGCTTTCTTT,CASSPGGYTEAFF
.,TRBJ2-4,.,TRBV7-9,TGTGCCAGCAGCCCCACAGGGGGGGGCTCTGTCAAAAACATTCAGTACTTC,CASSPTGGGSVKNIQYF
.,TRBJ2-1,TRBD1,TRBV7-9,TGTGCCAGCAGCATACACTCCCCGGGACAGGGGCGAAATGAGCAGTTCTTC,CASSIHSPGQGRNEQFF
.,TRBJ2-4,.,TRBV29-1,TGCAGCGTTGGCCCCACATTCGATAGGACTACAGACAAAAACATTCAGTACTTC,CSVGPTFDRTTDKNIQYF
once,TRBJ1-1,.,TRBV6-1,TGTGCCAGCAGTGAAGGTTTCACTGAAGCTTTCTTT,CASSEGFTEAFF
few,TRBJ1-6,.,TRBV4-3,TGCGCCAGCAGCCTAGATAAGGGAAATCCACCCCTCCACTTT,CASSLDKGNPPLHF
.,TRBJ2-3,.,TRBV2,TGTGCCAGCAGTGAAGCGCTGGATACGCAGTATTTT,CASSEALDTQYF
.,TRBJ2-1,.,TRBV6-6,TGTGCCAGCAGTTACGGGCAGGGGGGGGAGAATGAGCAGTTCTTC,CASSYGQGGENEQFF
few,TRBJ2-5,TRBD1,TRBV4-1,TGCGCCAGCCGGGGACAGGGGGTCCCAGGGACCCAGTACTTC,CASRGQGVPGTQYF
.,TRBJ1-2,.,TRBV29-1,TGCAGCCTATCCGACCAGGCGCACACCTTC,CSLSDQAHTF
.,TRBJ2-5,TRBD2,TRBV6-1,TGTGCCAGCAGCCGGGGGGGCGGGGAGACCCAGTACTTC,CASSRGGGETQYF
few,TRBJ2-3,.,TRBV9,TGTGCCAGCAGCGTAGTACCTCAAGATACGCAGTATTTT,CASSVVPQDTQYF
few,TRBJ2-5,.,TRBV27,TGTGCCAGCAGTTTGGATCCTGTAGGGGAGACCCAGTACTTC,CASSLDPVGETQYF
.,TRBJ2-3,.,TRBV27,TGTGCCAGCAGCCAAGGAGATACGCAGTATTTT,CASSQGDTQYF
.,TRBJ2-1,TRBD2,TRBV27,TGTGCCAGCAGTTTCATTGAGAGCGGGGCTTACTACAATGAGCAGTTCTTC,CASSFIESGAYYNEQFF
.,TRBJ2-2,.,TRBV9,TGTGCCAGCAGCGTAGCCGGGTTCACCGGGGAGCTGTTTTTT,CASSVAGFTGELFF
.,TRBJ1-2,TRBD1,TRBV25-1,TGTGCCAGCAGTGAATATCAGGGGGACCCCATTGGCTACACCTTC,CASSEYQGDPIGYTF
.,TRBJ2-7,.,TRBV15,TGTGCCACCAGCAGAGATAGTCAGTCCTACGAGCAGTACTTC,CATSRDSQSYEQYF
few,TRBJ2-1,TRBD2,TRBV30,TGTGCCTGGAGTGTACTGGGCGGGAGCTACAATGAGCAGTTCTTC,CAWSVLGGSYNEQFF
.,TRBJ1-1,.,TRBV6-5,TGTGCCAGCAGTTACGGGGTAGGGAACACTGAAGCTTTCTTT,CASSYGVGNTEAFF
.,TRBJ2-1,TRBD1,TRBV5-1,TGCGCCAGCAGCTTAGGGACAGAGTACAATGAGCAGTTCTTC,CASSLGTEYNEQFF
.,TRBJ2-5,TRBD1,TRBV15,TGTGCCACCAGCAGACCTAACGACAGGGGGGGAGAGACCCAGTACTTC,CATSRPNDRGGETQYF
few,TRBJ2-7,.,TRBV5-1,TGCGCCAGCAGCTTGGCGCTAGGGGAAAGCTCCTACGAGCAGTACTTC,CASSLALGESSYEQYF